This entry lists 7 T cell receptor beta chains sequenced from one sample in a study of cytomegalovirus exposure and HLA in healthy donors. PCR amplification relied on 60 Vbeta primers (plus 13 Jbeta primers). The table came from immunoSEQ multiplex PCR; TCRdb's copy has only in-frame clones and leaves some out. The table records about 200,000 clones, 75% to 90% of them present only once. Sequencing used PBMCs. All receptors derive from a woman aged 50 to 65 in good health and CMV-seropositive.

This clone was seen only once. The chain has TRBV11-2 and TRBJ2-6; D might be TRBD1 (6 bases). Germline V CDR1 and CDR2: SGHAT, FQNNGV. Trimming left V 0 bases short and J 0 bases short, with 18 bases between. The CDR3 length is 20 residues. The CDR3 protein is CASSLDFSRTALSGANVLTF. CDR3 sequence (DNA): TGTGCCAGCAGCTTAGATTTCTCCCGGACAGCCCTCTCTGGGGCCAACGTCCTGACTTTC. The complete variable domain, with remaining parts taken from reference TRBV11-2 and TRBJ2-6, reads EAGVAQSPRYKIIEKRQSVAFWCNPISGHATLYWYQQILGQGPKLLIQFQNNGVVDDSQLPKDRFSAERLKGVDSTLKIQPAKLEDSAVYLCASSLDFSRTALSGANVLTFGAGSRLTVL.

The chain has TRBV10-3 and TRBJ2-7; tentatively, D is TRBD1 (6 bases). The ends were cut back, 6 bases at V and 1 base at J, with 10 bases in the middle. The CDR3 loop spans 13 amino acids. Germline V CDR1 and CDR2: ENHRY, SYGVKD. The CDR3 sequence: CAIRATGSYEQYF. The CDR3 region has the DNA TGTGCCATCAGGGCCACAGGGTCCTACGAGCAGTACTTC.

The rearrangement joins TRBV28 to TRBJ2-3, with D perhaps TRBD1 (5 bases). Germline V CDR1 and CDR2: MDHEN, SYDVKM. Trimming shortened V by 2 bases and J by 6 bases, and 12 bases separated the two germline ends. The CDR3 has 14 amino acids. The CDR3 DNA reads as TGTGCCAGCAGTTTAGTCTGGGGCCCGGATACGCAGTATTTT. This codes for CASSLVWGPDTQYF.

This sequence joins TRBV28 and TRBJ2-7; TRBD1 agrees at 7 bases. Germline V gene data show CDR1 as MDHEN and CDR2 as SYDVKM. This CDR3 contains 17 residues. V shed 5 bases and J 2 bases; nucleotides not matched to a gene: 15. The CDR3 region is CASSPEVLTGDAYEQYF. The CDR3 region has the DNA TGTGCCAGCAGTCCAGAGGTACTAACAGGGGATGCCTACGAGCAGTACTTC.

As DNA, the CDR3 is TGTGCCAGCAAATTCGACAGGGGGCGCAAATACTATGGCTACACCTTC. This translates into CASKFDRGRKYYGYTF. The rearrangement uses TRBV28 and TRBJ1-2; TRBD1 aligns across 10 bases. The J segment lost 3 bases and the V segment lost 7 bases, leaving 11 bases of the junction unmatched. CDR1 and CDR2 (germline): MDHEN, SYDVKM. The CDR3 is 16 residues long.

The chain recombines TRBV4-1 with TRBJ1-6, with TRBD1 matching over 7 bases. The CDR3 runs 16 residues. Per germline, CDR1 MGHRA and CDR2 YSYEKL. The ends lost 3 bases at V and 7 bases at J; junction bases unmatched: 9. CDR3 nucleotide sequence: TGCGCCAGCAGCCAGAGGGACAGTCCAACAAATTCACCCCTCCACTTT. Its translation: CASSQRDSPTNSPLHF.

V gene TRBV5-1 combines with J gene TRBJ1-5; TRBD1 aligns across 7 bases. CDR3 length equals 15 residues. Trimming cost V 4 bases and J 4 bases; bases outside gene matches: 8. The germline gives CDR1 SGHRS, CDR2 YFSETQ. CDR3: CASSTTPGGNQPQHF. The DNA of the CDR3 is TGCGCCAGCAGCACTACCCCAGGGGGAAATCAGCCCCAGCATTTT. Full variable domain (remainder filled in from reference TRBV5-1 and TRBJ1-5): KAGVTQTPRYLIKTRGQQVTLSCSPISGHRSVSWYQQTPGQGLQFLFEYFSETQRNKGNFPGRFSGRQFSNSRSEMNVSTLELGDSALYLCASSTTPGGNQPQHFGDGTRLSIL.